This TCR beta chain was documented in a study of shared clonotypes between healthy human individuals. In the study overall: CD4 naive and CD4 memory each took three plates per donor, while CD8 naive took two and CD8 memory one.

CDR3 length equals 14 residues. From germline, CDR1 is SGHVS and CDR2 FNYEAQ. The germline V and J ends were trimmed by 1 base and 1 base, with 7 bases remaining between them. The assay was immunoSEQ multiplex PCR, and TCRdb's table has in-frame clones only and misses some. The repertoire includes approximately 1.4 million clones, under 99% of them detected once, and less than 0.55% sits in the top ten. The study drew its donors from healthy HIV-negative adults without recent acute infections or vaccinations. The split of CD4+ cells yielded CD45RA+ naive and CD45RA-negative memory subsets. The sample taken for sequencing was naive CD4+ T cells sorted from blood. Sample subset: CD45RA+ positively selected. V gene TRBV7-6 combines with J gene TRBJ1-1, with D hard to call. This receptor was identified in a man in his thirties or forties in good health. The CDR3 region has the DNA TGTGCCAGCAGCTTAGTAGGAGCGAACACTGAAGCTTTCTTT. Amino acids: CASSLVGANTEAFF. Full variable domain (missing parts from reference TRBV7-6 and TRBJ1-1): GAGVSQSPRYKVTKRGQDVALRCDPISGHVSLYWYRQALGQGPEFLTYFNYEAQQDKSGLPNDRFSAERPEGSISTLTIQRTEQRDSAMYRCASSLVGANTEAFFGQGTRLTVV.